This TCR beta chain came from a study of blood T cell repertoires in COVID-19. About the study: T cells, B-cell-depleted T cells, or PBMCs provided the cDNA or gDNA that served as material.

In the authors' methods: Reference gene primer amplification gave estimated nucleated cell counts. Clones were read by immunoSEQ multiplex PCR, and TCRdb kept only the in-frame ones, dropping some. V and J calls plus clone size are reproduced from that table; the DNA served to infer D and trimming. Altogether 65,000 to 70,000 clones are present, around 80% being singletons, with the ten largest covering over 8.5%. This clone has a single count. The CDR3 has 16 amino acids. V lost 1 base and J 6 bases, leaving 15 bases between the germline ends. From germline, CDR1 is SEHNR and CDR2 FQNEAQ (reference sequence).

Sample: peripheral blood. The chain links TRBV7-9 to TRBJ2-2, with unresolved D. The clonotype was recovered from a human donor in a cohort sampled during active COVID-19. CDR3 residues: CASSLGGLVLPGELFF. As DNA, the CDR3 is TGTGCCAGCAGCTTAGGTGGTTTAGTCCTACCCGGGGAGCTGTTTTTT.